One and the same sample provided the 22 T cell receptor beta chains below, sequenced in a study of CD8+CD57+ T cells in acquired aplastic anemia listed by TCRdb under 2018. The patients picked for sequencing were ones in whom flow cytometry had shown an expansion of CD8+CD57+ cells. TCRdb shows the sequencer as Illumina HiSeq 2000. Genomic DNA served as template for TCR beta VDJ combination and CDR3 sequence profiling. The raw public data were reprocessed by TCRdb itself: fastp quality trimming at Q25, MiXCR clonotype calling, in-frame beta chains only. When rows share a CDR3 protein, they turn into one entry using the most common DNA and genes. The sample records hundreds of thousands of distinct CDR3 sequences, under 65% of which are singletons. Roughly 1.3% of the sample belongs to the ten largest clones. The sequenced sample consisted of sorted CD4+, CD8+, or CD8+CD57+ T cells (not recorded which) from PBMCs. These receptors were collected from a human donor with aplastic anemia.

V gene TRBV7-9 combines with J gene TRBJ2-1; TRBD1 matches at 8 bases. The CDR3 is made up of 17 amino acids. V lost 5 bases to trimming and J lost 11 bases; unmatched junction nucleotides: 20. Germline V CDR1 and CDR2: SEHNR, FQNEAQ (reference sequence). CDR3 residues: CASSPAGTGRILHQQFF. The CDR3 coding sequence is TGTGCCAGCAGCCCCGCCGGGACAGGTCGCATCCTCCACCAGCAGTTCTTC.

Regarding this clonotype: The junction does not match germline at one end; this may be a read error. The rearrangement links TRBV7-3 to TRBJ2-3; TRBD2 agrees at 7 bases. Germline V gene data show CDR1 as SGHTA and CDR2 as FQGTGA. The CDR3 length is 16 residues. This CDR3 is CASSHTRTRRPDTQYF. The CDR3 bases are TGTGCCAGCAGCCACACGCGGACTAGGCGCCCAGATACGCAGTACTTT.

CDR3 DNA sequence: TGTGCCAGCAGAGCCGGGACAGGGGGCTCGGGTGAGCAGTACTTC. As protein: CASRAGTGGSGEQYF. J is TRBJ2-7 and V is TRBV7-9; 12 bases agree with TRBD1. The length of the CDR3 is 15 residues. J was trimmed by 7 bases and V by 6 bases; bases with no gene match: 10. The germline CDR1 and CDR2 sequences are SEHNR and FQNEAQ (reference sequence).

The chain links TRBV5-1 to TRBJ2-5, with 13 bases aligning to TRBD2. V dropped 2 bases and J dropped 5; count of bases not matched to a gene: 3. This CDR3 has 15 residues. Germline-derived CDR1 and CDR2 are SGHRS and YFSETQ. CDR3 bases: TGCGCCAGCAGCTTAATGACTAGCGGGGGGGAGACCCAGTACTTC. The encoded protein is CASSLMTSGGETQYF.

This clonotype was counted a few times. The chain is built from TRBV5-1 and TRBJ2-7; TRBD1 matches at 7 bases. Germline V gives CDR1 SGHRS, CDR2 YFSETQ. CDR3 length: 16 residues. J gave up 2 bases and V 4 bases, and 12 bases lay outside the gene matches. The CDR3 DNA follows: TGCGCCAGCAGCGGCTCGACAGGGTCCTCCGCCTACGAGCAGTACTTC. Translating gives CASSGSTGSSAYEQYF.

The chain uses TRBV2 and TRBJ1-1; D ambiguous. The CDR3 is made up of 12 amino acids. Trimming pared 7 bases from V and 0 bases from J, leaving 6 bases between. Germline CDR1 SNHLY, CDR2 FYNNEI. This CDR3 is CASTKMNTEAFF. In DNA, the CDR3 is TGTGCCAGCACCAAGATGAACACTGAAGCTTTCTTT.

This clonotype was detected only a few times. The genes are TRBV20-1 and TRBJ2-1; the match to TRBD2 covers 12 bases. The CDR3 length is 14 residues. The ends lost 3 bases at V and 9 bases at J; junction bases unmatched: 6. Germline V gene data show CDR1 as DFQATT and CDR2 as SNEGSKA (reference sequence). The CDR3 bases are TGCAGTGCTAGTGGGTCTAGCGGGAGGGCTGAGCAGTTCTTC. It is translated as CSASGSSGRAEQFF.

This chain links TRBV5-1 with TRBJ2-3; possibly TRBD1 for D (6 bases). The CDR3 has 14 amino acids. CDR1 and CDR2 from the germline V gene are SGHRS and YFSETQ. The ends were cut back, 4 bases at V and 4 bases at J, with 13 bases in the middle. CDR3 DNA: TGCGCCAGCAGCACTAGGACAGCCTCAGATACGCAGTATTTT. It codes for CASSTRTASDTQYF. Complete variable domain (other parts from reference TRBV5-1 and TRBJ2-3): KAGVTQTPRYLIKTRGQQVTLSCSPISGHRSVSWYQQTPGQGLQFLFEYFSETQRNKGNFPGRFSGRQFSNSRSEMNVSTLELGDSALYLCASSTRTASDTQYFGPGTRLTVL.

This clonotype was seen repeatedly, ten times or more. The chain is built from TRBV6-1 and TRBJ1-4; tentative D call: TRBD1 (5 bases). CDR1 is MNHNS and CDR2 is SASEGT in the germline V gene. Trimming shortened V by 7 bases and J by 8 bases, and 14 bases separated the two germline ends. The CDR3 is 13 amino acids. CDR3 amino acids: CASILYGGEKLFF. The CDR3 DNA reads TGTGCCAGCATCCTATATGGGGGGGAAAAACTGTTTTTT.

The chain joins TRBV2 to TRBJ2-1; perhaps TRBD2 as D (7 bases). In germline, CDR1 is SNHLY, CDR2 FYNNEI. V was clipped by 3 bases and J by 4 bases, with 19 bases between them. The CDR3 is 17 amino acids. CDR3 DNA sequence: TGTGCCAGCAGTGATCCCCTTCCGGGGGGCGCGTACAATGAGCAGTTCTTC. Protein sequence: CASSDPLPGGAYNEQFF. The full variable domain, in which reference TRBV2 and TRBJ2-1 provide the parts outside the CDR3, is EPEVTQTPSHQVTQMGQEVILRCVPISNHLYFYWYRQILGQKVEFLVSFYNNEISEKSEIFDDQFSVERPDGSNFTLKIRSTKLEDSAMYFCASSDPLPGGAYNEQFFGPGTRLTVL.

J is TRBJ1-5 and V is TRBV10-3; D might be TRBD1 (5 bases). The V gene's germline CDR1 is ENHRY and CDR2 SYGVKD. V shed 0 bases and J shed 1 base, with 13 bases lying between them. The CDR3 runs 17 residues. CDR3 nucleotide sequence: TGTGCCATCAGTGAGTCGTTTAGGGCAGGGAGCAATCAGCCCCAGCATTTT. Translation: CAISESFRAGSNQPQHF.

V usage is TRBV7-9 and J usage is TRBJ2-7; D remains ambiguous. V shed 4 bases and J shed 2 bases, with 9 bases lying between them. Germline assignment: CDR1 SEHNR and CDR2 FQNEAQ (reference sequence). This CDR3 spans 13 amino acids. The CDR3 DNA reads TGTGCCAGCAGCTACCCTGGTCCCTACGAGCAGTACTTC. This codes for CASSYPGPYEQYF. The variable domain in full, with the rest retrieved from reference TRBV7-9 and TRBJ2-7, is DTGVSQNPRHKITKRGQNVTFRCDPISEHNRLYWYRQTLGQGPEFLTYFQNEAQLEKSRLLSDRFSAERPKGSFSTLEIQRTEQGDSAMYLCASSYPGPYEQYFGPGTRLTVT.

This chain links TRBV7-9 with TRBJ2-1; 8 nucleotides agree with TRBD1. CDR3 length equals 14 residues. Unmatched junction bases numbered 6, after V lost 5 bases and J lost 6 bases. Looked up from germline, CDR1 is SEHNR and CDR2 is FQNEAQ (reference sequence). In nucleotides, the CDR3 is TGTGCCAGCAGCCGGACGACAGGGGCCAATGAGCAGTTCTTC. As protein: CASSRTTGANEQFF.

The chain is built from TRBV7-3 and TRBJ2-5, with 8 bases fitting TRBD2. CDR3 length: 15 amino acids. CDR1 is SGHTA and CDR2 is FQGTGA in the germline V gene. V shed 5 bases, J shed 0 bases, and the junction held 5 bases outside the gene matches. The CDR3 protein is CASSPSGGHQETQYF. The CDR3 nucleotides read TGTGCCAGCAGCCCAAGCGGGGGTCACCAAGAGACCCAGTACTTC. Full variable domain (outside the CDR3, taken from reference TRBV7-3 and TRBJ2-5): GAGVSQTPSNKVTEKGKYVELRCDPISGHTALYWYRQSLGQGPEFLIYFQGTGAADDSGLPNDRFFAVRPEGSVSTLKIQRTERGDSAVYLCASSPSGGHQETQYFGPGTRLLVL.

This clonotype was detected a few times. The chain uses TRBV10-3 and TRBJ1-6; no reliable D call. Deletions cut 8 bases from V and 6 bases from J, with 14 bases between. The CDR3 is 14 amino acids. The germline CDR1 and CDR2 sequences are ENHRY and SYGVKD. The CDR3 nucleotides are TGTGCCATCGGGCAGGCAACACTTAATTCACCCCTCCACTTT. This translates into CAIGQATLNSPLHF.

The CDR3 sequence: CASSFWDGYSNQPQHF. The CDR3 DNA sequence: TGTGCCAGCAGTTTTTGGGACGGTTATAGCAATCAGCCCCAGCATTTT. The chain recombines TRBV12-3 or TRBV12-4 with TRBJ1-5, with a weak D call TRBD1 (5 bases). The CDR3 spans 16 residues. V was clipped by 3 bases and J by 0 bases, with 12 bases between them.

The rearrangement links TRBV10-1 to TRBJ2-1, with 13 bases that match TRBD2. Germline V gives CDR1 WNHNN, CDR2 SYGVQD (reference sequence). V lost 4 bases to trimming and J lost 7 bases; unmatched junction nucleotides: 7. This CDR3 spans 16 amino acids. The CDR3 is CASSGPLAGGRNEQFF. CDR3 in DNA: TGCGCCAGCAGTGGTCCACTAGCGGGAGGGAGGAATGAGCAGTTCTTC.

This clonotype has more than one count but fewer than ten. This may be a read error, as it is one base from a much larger clone. This chain links TRBV3-1 with TRBJ2-5; no clear D gene. With 1 base removed from V and 5 bases from J, the gap between germline ends came to 8 bases. Germline V gene data show CDR1 as LGHDT and CDR2 as YNNKEL (reference sequence). The CDR3 sequence is 13 residues long. CDR3 sequence: CASSQAVGETQYF. The CDR3 nucleotides are TGTGCCAGCAGCCAAGCGGTTGGCGAGACCCAGTACTTC.

The gene calls are TRBV3-1 and TRBJ1-2, with no clear D. The CDR3 contains 16 residues. Germline V CDR1 and CDR2: LGHDT, YNNKEL (reference sequence). V lost 1 base and J lost 0, with 12 bases in between. The CDR3 region has the DNA TGTGCCAGCAGCCAAGTGTCAGCAGGATCTAACTATGGCTACACCTTC. This translates into CASSQVSAGSNYGYTF.

The chain couples TRBV5-6 to TRBJ1-6; D gene uncertain. V lost 4 bases, J lost 10 bases, and 15 bases lay in between. The CDR3 has 14 residues. CDR1 is SGHDT, CDR2 YYEEEE, per germline. DNA of the CDR3: TGTGCCAGCAGCCGTTTACACGGGTGGTCACCCCTCCACTTT. Translating gives CASSRLHGWSPLHF.

The rearrangement uses TRBV7-2 and TRBJ2-3; the D is unclear. CDR1 and CDR2 from the germline V gene are SGHTA and FQGNSA. The CDR3 runs 15 residues. V gave up 6 bases and J gave up 0 bases, with 13 bases separating them. The CDR3 loop reads CASSEDFSSTDTQYF. As DNA, the CDR3 is TGTGCCAGCAGTGAAGACTTCTCTAGCACAGATACGCAGTATTTT.

The chain joins TRBV20-1 to TRBJ1-1, with D unresolved. The CDR3 has 10 amino acids. The germline V gene encodes CDR1 DFQATT and CDR2 SNEGSKA (reference sequence). The germline V and J ends were trimmed by 6 bases and 6 bases, with 8 bases remaining between them. The CDR3 DNA reads as TGCAGTGCCTCTGCAGCTGAAGCTTTCTTT. It encodes CSASAAEAFF.